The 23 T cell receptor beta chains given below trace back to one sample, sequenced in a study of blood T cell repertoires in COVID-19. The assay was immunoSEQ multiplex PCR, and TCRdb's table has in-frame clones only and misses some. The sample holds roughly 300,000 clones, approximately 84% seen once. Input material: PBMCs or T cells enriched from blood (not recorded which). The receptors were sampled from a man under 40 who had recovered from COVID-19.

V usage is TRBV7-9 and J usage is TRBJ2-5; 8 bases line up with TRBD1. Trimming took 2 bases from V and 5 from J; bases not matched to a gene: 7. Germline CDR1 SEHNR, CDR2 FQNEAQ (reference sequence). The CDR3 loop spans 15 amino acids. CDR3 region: CASSLSQGAIETQYF. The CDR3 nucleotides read TGTGCCAGCAGCTTAAGCCAGGGGGCAATCGAGACCCAGTACTTC.

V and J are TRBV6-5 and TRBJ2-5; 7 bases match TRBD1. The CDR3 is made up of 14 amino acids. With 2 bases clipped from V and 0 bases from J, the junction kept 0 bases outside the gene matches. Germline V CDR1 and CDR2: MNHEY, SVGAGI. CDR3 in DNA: TGTGCCAGCAGTTACGACAGGGACCAAGAGACCCAGTACTTC. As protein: CASSYDRDQETQYF.

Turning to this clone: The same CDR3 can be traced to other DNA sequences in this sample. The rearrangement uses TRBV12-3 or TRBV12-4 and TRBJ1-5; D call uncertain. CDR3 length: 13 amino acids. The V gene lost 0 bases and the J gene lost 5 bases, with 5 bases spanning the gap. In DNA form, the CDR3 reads TGTGCCAGCAGTTTAGCGAGGGATCAGCCCCAGCATTTT. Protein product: CASSLARDQPQHF.

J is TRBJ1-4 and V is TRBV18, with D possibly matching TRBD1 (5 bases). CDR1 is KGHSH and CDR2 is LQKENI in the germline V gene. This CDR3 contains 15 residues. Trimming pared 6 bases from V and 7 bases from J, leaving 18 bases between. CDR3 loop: CASSPGQGKSEKLFF. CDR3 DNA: TGTGCCAGCTCCCCCGGCCAGGGAAAGAGTGAAAAACTGTTTTTT.

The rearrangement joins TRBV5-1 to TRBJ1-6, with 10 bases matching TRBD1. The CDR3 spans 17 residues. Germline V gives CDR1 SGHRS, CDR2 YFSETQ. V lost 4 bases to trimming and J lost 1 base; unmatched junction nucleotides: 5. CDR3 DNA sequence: TGCGCCAGCAGCCCGGGACAGGGGTCGTCCTATAATTCACCCCTCCACTTT. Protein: CASSPGQGSSYNSPLHF.

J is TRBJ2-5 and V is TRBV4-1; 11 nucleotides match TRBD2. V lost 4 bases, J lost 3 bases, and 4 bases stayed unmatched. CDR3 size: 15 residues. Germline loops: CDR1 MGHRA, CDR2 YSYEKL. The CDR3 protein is CASSRIAGGEETQYF. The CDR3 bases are TGCGCCAGCAGCCGGATAGCGGGAGGGGAAGAGACCCAGTACTTC.

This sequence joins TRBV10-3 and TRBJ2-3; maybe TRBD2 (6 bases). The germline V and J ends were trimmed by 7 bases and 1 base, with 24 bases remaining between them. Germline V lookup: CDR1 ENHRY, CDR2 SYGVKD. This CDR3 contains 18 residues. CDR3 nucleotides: TGTGCCATCACTGTTGAGGGCGCCCTGGAGGGACGCACAGATACGCAGTATTTT. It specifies CAITVEGALEGRTDTQYF.

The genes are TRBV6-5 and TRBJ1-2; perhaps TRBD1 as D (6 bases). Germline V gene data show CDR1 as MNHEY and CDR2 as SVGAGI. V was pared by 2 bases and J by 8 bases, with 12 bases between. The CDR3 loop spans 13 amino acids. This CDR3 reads CASSYGGVYGYTF. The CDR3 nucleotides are TGTGCCAGCAGTTACGGGGGCGTATACGGCTACACCTTC.

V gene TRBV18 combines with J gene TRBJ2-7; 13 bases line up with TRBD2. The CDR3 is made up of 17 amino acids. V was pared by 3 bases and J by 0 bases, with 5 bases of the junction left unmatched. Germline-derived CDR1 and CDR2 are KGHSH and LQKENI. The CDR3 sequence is CASSPTSGGFSSYEQYF. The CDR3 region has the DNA TGTGCCAGCTCACCGACTAGCGGGGGGTTTAGCTCCTACGAGCAGTACTTC.

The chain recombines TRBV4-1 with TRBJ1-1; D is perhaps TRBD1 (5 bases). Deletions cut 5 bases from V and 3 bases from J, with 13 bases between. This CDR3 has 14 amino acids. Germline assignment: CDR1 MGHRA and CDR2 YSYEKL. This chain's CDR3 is CASSAGDSYTEAFF. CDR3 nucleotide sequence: TGCGCCAGCAGCGCGGGAGACAGTTACACTGAAGCTTTCTTT.

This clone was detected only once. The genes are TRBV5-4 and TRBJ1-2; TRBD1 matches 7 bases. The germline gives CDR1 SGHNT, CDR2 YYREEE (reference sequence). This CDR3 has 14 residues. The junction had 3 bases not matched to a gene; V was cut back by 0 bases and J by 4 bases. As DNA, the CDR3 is TGTGCCAGCAGCTTGGACAGGGGATCCTATGGCTACACCTTC. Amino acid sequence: CASSLDRGSYGYTF. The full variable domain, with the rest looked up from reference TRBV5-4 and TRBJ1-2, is ETGVTQSPTHLIKTRGQQVTLRCSSQSGHNTVSWYQQALGQGPQFIFQYYREEENGRGNFPPRFSGLQFPNYSSELNVNALELDDSALYLCASSLDRGSYGYTFGSGTRLTVV.

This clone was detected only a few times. The chain's CDR3 is CATSGRQGLEQYF. The CDR3, as DNA: TGTGCCACCAGTGGTCGACAGGGACTCGAGCAGTACTTC. The V call is TRBV24-1, the J call TRBJ2-7; D may be TRBD1 (7 bases). Germline V gene lookup returns CDR1 KGHDR and CDR2 SFDVKD. Trimming left V 5 bases short and J 6 bases short, with 13 bases between. CDR3 length: 13 amino acids.

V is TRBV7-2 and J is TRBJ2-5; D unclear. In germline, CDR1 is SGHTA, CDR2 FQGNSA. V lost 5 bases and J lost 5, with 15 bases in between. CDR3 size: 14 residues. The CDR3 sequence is CASSDRPLGETQYF. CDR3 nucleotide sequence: TGTGCCAGCAGCGACCGTCCCCTAGGCGAGACCCAGTACTTC.

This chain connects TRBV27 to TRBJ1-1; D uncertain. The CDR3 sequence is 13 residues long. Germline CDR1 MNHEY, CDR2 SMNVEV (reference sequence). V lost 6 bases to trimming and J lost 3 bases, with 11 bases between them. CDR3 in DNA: TGTGCCAGCAGGGCCGTCTTGTACACTGAAGCTTTCTTT. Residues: CASRAVLYTEAFF.

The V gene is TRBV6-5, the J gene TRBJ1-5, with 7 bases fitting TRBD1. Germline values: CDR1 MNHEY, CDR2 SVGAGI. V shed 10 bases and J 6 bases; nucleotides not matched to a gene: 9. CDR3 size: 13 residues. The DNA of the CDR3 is TGTGCCACGTCAAGGGGGCCCAGTCAGCCCCAGCATTTT. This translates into CATSRGPSQPQHF.

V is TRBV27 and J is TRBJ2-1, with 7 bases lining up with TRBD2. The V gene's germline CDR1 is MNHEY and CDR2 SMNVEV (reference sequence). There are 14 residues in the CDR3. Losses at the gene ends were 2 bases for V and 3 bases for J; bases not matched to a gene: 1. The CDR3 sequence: CASSLLAVYNEQFF. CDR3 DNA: TGTGCCAGCAGTTTACTAGCGGTCTACAATGAGCAGTTCTTC.

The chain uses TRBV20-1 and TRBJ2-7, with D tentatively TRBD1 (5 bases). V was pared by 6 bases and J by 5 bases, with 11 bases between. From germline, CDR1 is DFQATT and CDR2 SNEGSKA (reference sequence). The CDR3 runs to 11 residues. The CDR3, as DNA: TGCAGTGCGGAGCAGGGCCACGAGCAGTACTTC. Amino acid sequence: CSAEQGHEQYF.

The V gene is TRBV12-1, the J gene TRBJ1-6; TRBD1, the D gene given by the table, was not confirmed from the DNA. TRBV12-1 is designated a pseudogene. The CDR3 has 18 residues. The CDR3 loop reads CASSFRDRTGGYNSPLHF. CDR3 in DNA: TGTGCCAGCAGCTTTAGGGACCGGACAGGAGGGTATAATTCACCCCTCCACTTT.

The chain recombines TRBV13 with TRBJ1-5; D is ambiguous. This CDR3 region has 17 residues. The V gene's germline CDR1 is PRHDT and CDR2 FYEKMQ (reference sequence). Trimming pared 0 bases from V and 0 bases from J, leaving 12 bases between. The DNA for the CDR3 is TGTGCCAGCAGCTTAGGCCATGAACGGTATAGCAATCAGCCCCAGCATTTT. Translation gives CASSLGHERYSNQPQHF.

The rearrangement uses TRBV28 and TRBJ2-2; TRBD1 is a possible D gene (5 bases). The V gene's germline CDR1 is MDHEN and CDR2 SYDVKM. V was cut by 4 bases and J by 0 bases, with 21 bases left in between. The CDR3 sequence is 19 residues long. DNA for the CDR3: TGTGCCAGCAGTTCCTTAGTTCAGGGCCATACTACGAACACCGGGGAGCTGTTTTTT. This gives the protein CASSSLVQGHTTNTGELFF.

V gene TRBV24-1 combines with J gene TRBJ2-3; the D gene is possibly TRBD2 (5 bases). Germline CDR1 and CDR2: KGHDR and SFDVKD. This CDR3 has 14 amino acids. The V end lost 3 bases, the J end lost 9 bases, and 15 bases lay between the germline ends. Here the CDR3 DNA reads TGTGCCACCAGTGATCCCGGTAGCAAGCGGACGCAGTATTTT. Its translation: CATSDPGSKRTQYF.

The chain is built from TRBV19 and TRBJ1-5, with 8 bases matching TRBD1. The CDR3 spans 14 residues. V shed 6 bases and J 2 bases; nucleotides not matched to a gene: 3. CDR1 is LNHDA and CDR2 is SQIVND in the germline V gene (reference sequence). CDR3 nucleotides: TGTGCCAGTAGCATGGACAGGGGCAATCAGCCCCAGCATTTT. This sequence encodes CASSMDRGNQPQHF.

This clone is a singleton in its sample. CDR3 residues: CASSVLTSGINEQFF. The CDR3 DNA reads as TGTGCCAGCAGCGTATTGACTAGCGGGATCAATGAGCAGTTCTTC. This sequence joins TRBV9 and TRBJ2-1, with 11 bases matching TRBD2. V was clipped by 1 base and J by 6 bases; unmatched bases: 3. The CDR3 is made up of 15 amino acids. Germline V CDR1 and CDR2: SGDLS, YYNGEE.